This T cell receptor beta chain was recovered during a study of preoperative IRX-2 immunotherapy in early breast cancer. Documented treatment: preoperative locoregional IRX-2 cytokine immunotherapy. This phase Ib study tested locoregional IRX-2 cytokine immunotherapy given before surgery. In germline, CDR1 is SQVTM, CDR2 ANQGSEA. The CDR3 totals 13 residues. The ends were cut back, 7 bases at V and 7 bases at J, with 19 bases in the middle. Sequenced by immunoSEQ multiplex PCR; TCRdb stores in-frame clones only, minus some. The sample holds over 60,000 clones, approximately 94% seen once. Sampling was performed from a patient treated with IRX-2 immunotherapy. The V and J genes are TRBV29-1 and TRBJ1-2; D possibly corresponds to TRBD1 (6 bases). The TCR originated in a human donor with breast cancer. The chain's CDR3 is CSAVGGAWSGYTF. The CDR3 bases are TGCAGCGCTGTTGGGGGCGCGTGGAGTGGCTACACCTTC.